Shown below are 8 T cell receptor beta chains from a single sample sequenced in a study of vaccination effects on CD4 cells after COVID-19. TCRdb keeps only in-frame clones here, not all; method: immunoSEQ multiplex PCR. The sample includes approximately 68,000 clones, about 79% of them seen just once. Their recognized antigens are unknown. CD4+ T cells specific for antigen were expanded with viral peptide pools by the ViraFEST assay before sequencing. With roughly nine days of culture completed, CD4+ T cells were isolated. Nucleocapsid antibodies were negative in the vaccine recipients, who had never had SARS-CoV-2 infection. The sample here was CD4+ T cells from PBMCs cultured with SARS-CoV-2 spike peptides, taken before COVID-19 vaccination. These receptors originate from a human donor who received a COVID-19 vaccine.

The chain has TRBV9 and TRBJ2-2; maybe TRBD1 (6 bases). With 4 bases removed from V and 4 bases from J, the gap between germline ends came to 17 bases. The CDR3 extends over 16 amino acids. In germline, CDR1 is SGDLS, CDR2 YYNGEE. In DNA form, the CDR3 reads TGTGCCAGCAGCCCGAACCCCCAGGGGCTCACCGGGGAGCTGTTTTTT. Its protein product is CASSPNPQGLTGELFF.

V and J are TRBV24-1 and TRBJ1-5; 9 bases agree with TRBD1. CDR3 length equals 15 residues. Germline lookup yields CDR1 KGHDR and CDR2 SFDVKD. Trimming took 3 bases from V and 5 from J; bases not matched to a gene: 4. The CDR3 DNA follows: TGTGCCACCAGTGATCCTGACAGGGGGGATCAGCCCCAGCATTTT. Translation gives CATSDPDRGDQPQHF.

V is TRBV5-1 and J is TRBJ2-3; D is possibly TRBD1 (5 bases). V shed 0 bases and J shed 1 base, with 9 bases lying between them. Germline assignment: CDR1 SGHRS and CDR2 YFSETQ. The CDR3 sequence is 15 residues long. The CDR3 loop reads CASSLGGRGTDTQYF. The CDR3 DNA sequence: TGCGCCAGCAGCTTGGGGGGCAGGGGCACAGATACGCAGTATTTT.

This sequence joins TRBV10-3 and TRBJ2-5; D is ambiguous. Trimming shortened V by 5 bases and J by 5 bases, and 21 bases separated the two germline ends. Per the germline V gene, CDR1 is ENHRY and CDR2 is SYGVKD. This CDR3 contains 16 residues. CDR3 region: CAISSAGRPERETQYF. CDR3 sequence (DNA): TGTGCCATCAGTTCCGCAGGACGGCCGGAGAGGGAGACCCAGTACTTC.

This clone occurred a few times. The V and J genes are TRBV21-1 and TRBJ2-7; the tabulated D call, TRBD1, remains unverified against the DNA. TRBV21-1 counts as a pseudogene. There are 14 residues in the CDR3. The CDR3, as DNA: TGTGCCAGCAGCACGAGCTTGACAGGGGACGAGCAGTACGTC. Encoded protein: CASSTSLTGDEQYV.

As DNA, the CDR3 is TGTGCCAGCTCGGGGGGAGGAAACACCATATATTTT. Amino acids: CASSGGGNTIYF. The V and J genes are TRBV6-5 and TRBJ1-3; possibly TRBD1 for D (5 bases). The CDR3 consists of 12 residues. V lost 8 bases and J 4 bases, leaving 9 bases between the germline ends. Germline-derived CDR1 and CDR2 are MNHEY and SVGAGI.

J is TRBJ1-4 and V is TRBV4-1; TRBD1 agrees at 9 bases. V was clipped by 4 bases and J by 4 bases; unmatched bases: 16. CDR1 and CDR2 from the germline V gene are MGHRA and YSYEKL. CDR3 length equals 19 residues. CDR3 DNA: TGCGCCAGCAGCCTCAAACAGGGGGCTTTCAATCTTGGTAATGAAAAACTGTTTTTT. Residues: CASSLKQGAFNLGNEKLFF.

The chain carries TRBV5-1 and TRBJ1-3; D not resolved. The V gene lost 0 bases and the J gene lost 4 bases, with 17 bases spanning the gap. CDR1 and CDR2 (germline): SGHRS, YFSETQ. CDR3 size: 17 residues. This chain's CDR3 is CASSLDRVVGSGNTIYF. Written as DNA, the CDR3 is TGCGCCAGCAGCTTGGATCGCGTTGTGGGGTCAGGAAACACCATATATTTT.